A selection of T cell receptor beta chains follows, all from one sample in a study of blood T cells in healthy people across ages. TCRdb re-derived calls from the 5' RACE reads in MiXCR, one entry per CDR3 protein. The data contain about 1 million distinct CDR3 sequences, around 27% of them singletons. This sample also belongs to another study, concerning T cells of mothers and their children.

The source material was blood. These receptors originate from a girl aged 2 to 10 in good health. Both conserved end residues are part of each CDR3. D genes are given only for firm matches. Clone size is shown for a subset of rows, as once, few, many or a class of expanded clone.

size,V,length,D,J,DNA,CDR3
few,TRBV28,13,-,TRBJ2-5,TGTGCCAGCAGTCCTCCCAACGCGGAGACCCAGTACTTC,CASSPPNAETQYF
few,TRBV6-5,14,TRBD2,TRBJ2-7,TGTGCCAGCAGTGTAGCGGGGAGGGTTCCCGAGCAGTACTTC,CASSVAGRVPEQYF
-,TRBV14,15,TRBD2,TRBJ2-7,TGTGCCAGCAGCCTCACCGGGACTAGTTTGTACGAGCAGTACTTC,CASSLTGTSLYEQYF
many,TRBV7-3,14,-,TRBJ1-1,TGTGCCAGCAGCTTAACTGGGGGATACGCTGAAGCTTTCTTT,CASSLTGGYAEAFF
few,TRBV15,12,-,TRBJ1-4,TGTGCCACCAGCGCCAGTGAGGGGAAACTGTTTTTT,CATSASEGKLFF
-,TRBV10-2,15,TRBD2,TRBJ2-1,TGCGCCAGCAGTGCTAGCGGAGAGGTGCGGGGTGAGCAGTTCTTC,CASSASGEVRGEQFF
-,TRBV15,14,-,TRBJ1-1,TGTGCCACCAGCAAACCTACAGGGATCTCTGAAGCTTTCTTT,CATSKPTGISEAFF
-,TRBV9,15,-,TRBJ2-3,TGTGCCAGCAGCTTAGAACGGACAGTCACAGATACGCAGTATTTT,CASSLERTVTDTQYF
few,TRBV12-3/TRBV12-4,14,TRBD2,TRBJ2-2,TGTGCCAGCAGACTAGCGGTGAACACCGGGGAGCTGTTTTTT,CASRLAVNTGELFF
many,TRBV11-2,11,-,TRBJ2-5,TGTGCCAGCAGCTTTATGGAGACCCAGTACTTC,CASSFMETQYF
few,TRBV6-1,13,-,TRBJ1-5,TGTGCCAGCAGTGATAAGGGGAATCAGCCCCAGCATTTT,CASSDKGNQPQHF
few,TRBV20-1,12,TRBD1,TRBJ1-2,TGCAGTGCCCGGACAGGGGGAGATGGCTACACCTTC,CSARTGGDGYTF
-,TRBV7-9,17,-,TRBJ2-3,TGTGCCAGCAGCGAGTGGACAGGCGGATCGGGGGCAGATACGCAGTATTTT,CASSEWTGGSGADTQYF
-,TRBV29-1,14,-,TRBJ1-6,TGCAGCGTCCTTCTAGCAGACAGTAATTCACCCCTCCACTTT,CSVLLADSNSPLHF
-,TRBV3-1,15,-,TRBJ2-7,TGTGCCAGCAGCCAATTGCCAGATCCTTCCTACGAGCAGTACTTC,CASSQLPDPSYEQYF
-,TRBV7-9,15,-,TRBJ2-1,TGTGCCAGCACCTCTCCGGAGTTCTCCTACAATGAGCAGTTCTTC,CASTSPEFSYNEQFF
few,TRBV14,14,TRBD1,TRBJ2-4,TGTGCCAGCAGCCACTCCGGGACAGGGGACATTCAGTACTTC,CASSHSGTGDIQYF
-,TRBV29-1,14,TRBD1,TRBJ2-3,TGCAGCATCTTCGGGACAGGCGACACAGATACGCAGTATTTT,CSIFGTGDTDTQYF
-,TRBV12-3/TRBV12-4,13,-,TRBJ2-2,TGTGCCAGCAGTTGGGACTTTCCCGGGGAGCTGTTTTTT,CASSWDFPGELFF
-,TRBV7-9,13,-,TRBJ2-7,TGTGCCAGCAGCTCACACTCCGCCTACGAGCAGTACTTC,CASSSHSAYEQYF
few,TRBV7-6,13,-,TRBJ2-3,TGTGCCAGCAGCTTATTGGGACCCGATACGCAGTATTTT,CASSLLGPDTQYF
few,TRBV3-1,13,-,TRBJ2-7,TGTGCCAGCAGCCATAACGGGGGCCACGAGCAGTACTTC,CASSHNGGHEQYF
few,TRBV28,15,TRBD2,TRBJ2-3,TGTGCCAGCAGTGGGGGACTAGCGGGAACAGATACGCAGTATTTT,CASSGGLAGTDTQYF
-,TRBV14,12,-,TRBJ1-2,TGTGCCAGCAGCCCGACGGTTTATGGCTACACCTTC,CASSPTVYGYTF
-,TRBV29-1,11,-,TRBJ2-1,TGCAGCGGGGGGATTCTCAATGAGCAGTTCTTC,CSGGILNEQFF
few,TRBV12-3/TRBV12-4,14,-,TRBJ2-5,TGTGCCAGCAGTTTATCGGCGCAGTGGGAGACCCAGTACTTC,CASSLSAQWETQYF
few,TRBV4-1,15,-,TRBJ1-3,TGCGCCAGCAGCCAAGTGGTAGGGTCCGGAAACACCATATATTTT,CASSQVVGSGNTIYF
-,TRBV28,15,-,TRBJ2-1,TGTGCCAGCAGTTTCCTGGCTTCCATCGATAATGAGCAGTTCTTC,CASSFLASIDNEQFF
-,TRBV7-9,15,TRBD2,TRBJ2-5,TGTGCCAGCAGCTTAGATTTAGCGGGAGTAGAGACCCAGTACTTC,CASSLDLAGVETQYF
-,TRBV6-5,15,-,TRBJ2-5,TGTGCCAGCAGTTCCACATCCTTCCCCGGGACGGATGAGTTCTTC,CASSSTSFPGTDEFF
-,TRBV20-1,16,-,TRBJ2-4,TGCAGTGCTAGCAACCTGAGGGATTCAGCCAAAAACATTCAGTACTTC,CSASNLRDSAKNIQYF
few,TRBV10-3,12,TRBD1,TRBJ2-1,TGTGCCATCAGCGGACAGGACAATGAGCAGTTCTTC,CAISGQDNEQFF
-,TRBV10-3,13,TRBD2,TRBJ2-5,TGTGCCTTAGCCGGGACTAGCGGGAAGGCGCAGTACTTC,CALAGTSGKAQYF
-,TRBV20-1,15,-,TRBJ2-5,TGCAGTGCTAGAGATGGTAGCTTCCTCCAAGAGACCCAGTACTTC,CSARDGSFLQETQYF
-,TRBV15,16,-,TRBJ1-3,TGTGCCACCAGCAGAGATATCGCGGGCTCTGGAAACACCATATATTTT,CATSRDIAGSGNTIYF
few,TRBV12-3/TRBV12-4,14,-,TRBJ1-5,TGTGCCAGCAGTTTAGGCAGGGCCAATCAGCCCCAGCATTTT,CASSLGRANQPQHF
few,TRBV4-3,15,-,TRBJ2-1,TGCGCCAGCAGCCAAGTTCGCGCAGCCTACAATGAGCAGTTCTTC,CASSQVRAAYNEQFF
-,TRBV27,13,TRBD1,TRBJ1-1,TGTGCCAGCAGTTTCGGGACAGCGGGGGAAGCTTTCTTT,CASSFGTAGEAFF
many,TRBV6-7,17,TRBD1,TRBJ1-2,TGTGCCAGCAGCTTAGCCACTGAACCGGGACAGTGCTATGGCTACACCTTC,CASSLATEPGQCYGYTF
few,TRBV5-1,15,TRBD1,TRBJ1-2,TGCGCCAGCAGCTTTACAGGGGGGACTAACTATGGCTACACCTTC,CASSFTGGTNYGYTF
-,TRBV12-3/TRBV12-4,13,-,TRBJ1-1,TGTGCCGGTACCCAGATTATGAACACTGAAGCTTTCTTT,CAGTQIMNTEAFF
-,TRBV14,15,-,TRBJ1-2,TGTGCCAGCAGCCAAGGAACCGGGCTAGGGGATGGCTACACCTTC,CASSQGTGLGDGYTF
many,TRBV7-9,12,-,TRBJ2-1,TGTGCCAGCAGCTTATTTCGGGATGAGCAGTTCTTC,CASSLFRDEQFF
-,TRBV7-8,15,-,TRBJ2-1,TGTGCCAGCAGCTTAGTCCCGGAGACTTACAATGAGCAGTTCTTC,CASSLVPETYNEQFF
few,TRBV15,17,TRBD2,TRBJ2-3,TGTGCCACCAGCAGAGATCAATGGAGACTAGCAGGAGATACGCAGTATTTT,CATSRDQWRLAGDTQYF
-,TRBV19,18,TRBD1,TRBJ1-5,TGTGCCAGTAGTATCCCCGGACAGGGGATCGGACCATATCAGCCCCAGCATTTT,CASSIPGQGIGPYQPQHF
few,TRBV9,14,-,TRBJ2-1,TGTGCCAGCAGCCCTCCGGGGGGCGGGCATGAGCAGTTCTTC,CASSPPGGGHEQFF
many,TRBV12-3/TRBV12-4,12,-,TRBJ2-7,TGTGCCACTAATTTAGGGACTGGCGAGCAGTACTTC,CATNLGTGEQYF